A selection of T cell receptor beta chains follows, all from one sample in a study of sequential checkpoint blockade in melanoma. Measured with immunoSEQ multiplex PCR; TCRdb has only the in-frame clones, and not every one. The table records 10,000 to 15,000 clones, about 68% of them present only once. This specimen consisted of CD8+ T cells sorted from blood (inferred from file names), obtained from a patient given nivolumab and ipilimumab in sequence. These TCRs come from a human donor with melanoma. CDR3s include the opening cysteine and the closing phenylalanine or tryptophan. The order of the fields is D gene, V gene, J gene, clone size, CDR3 DNA, CDR3 protein. A D gene is named only where the DNA matches it firmly. Only part of the rows carry a size: once, few, many, or a class if the clone is expanded.

>.|TRBV20-1|TRBJ2-2|.
TGCAGTGTTTCAGGGACCGGGGAGCTGTTTTTT
CSVSGTGELFF
>TRBD2|TRBV5-1|TRBJ2-7|.
TGCGCCAGCAGGGGGGGACTAGAGGCCGAGCAGTACTTC
CASRGGLEAEQYF
>.|TRBV6-5|TRBJ1-5|.
TGTGCCAGCAGTTACTCGGGAGCCGACAATCAGCCCCAGCATTTT
CASSYSGADNQPQHF
>TRBD2|TRBV11-2|TRBJ2-7|.
TGTGCCAGCAGCCCGGCGGGGGTCGAGCAGTACTTC
CASSPAGVEQYF
>TRBD1|TRBV11-2|TRBJ2-7|.
TGTGCCAGCAGCAAGGGGACAGGGGGAGCGTACGAGCAGTACTTC
CASSKGTGGAYEQYF
>TRBD1|TRBV10-3|TRBJ2-2|once
TGTGCCACCACGGACAGGGAGGTCACCGGGGAGCTGTTTTTT
CATTDREVTGELFF
>.|TRBV19|TRBJ1-5|.
TGTGCCAGTAGTATCTCGGCGGGGTTGAGCAATCAGCCCCAGCATTTT
CASSISAGLSNQPQHF
>.|TRBV7-9|TRBJ1-1|.
TGTGCCAGCAGCTTAGCCGGGGGGCCGCCGCCCAGTGAAGCTTTCTTT
CASSLAGGPPPSEAFF
>TRBD1|TRBV5-4|TRBJ2-7|.
TGTGCCAGCAGCCGGGACAGGGACTCCTACGAGCAGTACTTC
CASSRDRDSYEQYF
>.|TRBV25-1|TRBJ2-1|few
TGTGCCAGCAGTGAAGGTCAAACCGGGAGATCGGATGAGCAGTTCTTC
CASSEGQTGRSDEQFF
>.|TRBV19|TRBJ1-1|few
TGTGCCAGTAGGGGTGGGATGGACACACAAGCCATGAACACTGAAGCTTTCTTT
CASRGGMDTQAMNTEAFF
>.|TRBV4-3|TRBJ1-5|few
TGCGCCAGCAGCCAAGATCTTCTAACCCTCCATCAGCCCCAGCATTTT
CASSQDLLTLHQPQHF
>TRBD1|TRBV27|TRBJ2-5|once
TGTGCCAGCAGTCTCTACGGGACAGGGGGCGAGACCCAGTACTTC
CASSLYGTGGETQYF
>TRBD2|TRBV25-1|TRBJ2-1|.
TGTGCCAGCAGCCTGGGAGGGAGTGAGCAGTTCTTC
CASSLGGSEQFF
>.|TRBV7-7|TRBJ2-1|.
TGTGCCAGCAGCGTTGACAGCAACTACAATGAGCAGTTCTTC
CASSVDSNYNEQFF
>TRBD2|TRBV9|TRBJ2-7|.
TGTGCCAGCAGCCCCGGGACTAGCGGCTCCTACGAGCAGTACTTC
CASSPGTSGSYEQYF
>TRBD1|TRBV25-1|TRBJ1-2|.
TGTGCCAGCAGTGAATATATCACGGGACAGGGTAACTATGGCTACACCTTC
CASSEYITGQGNYGYTF
>.|TRBV2|TRBJ2-7|.
TGTGCCAGCAGTGACCCGGGTGTAAGCTCCTACGAGCAGTACTTC
CASSDPGVSSYEQYF
>.|TRBV6-1|TRBJ1-2|.
TGTGCCAGCACGCCGGACTTACCTCTGAGCTATGGCTACACCTTC
CASTPDLPLSYGYTF
>.|TRBV6-8|TRBJ1-5|few
TGTGCCAGCAGGGAAGACTGGCCTCGTCATCAGCCCCAGCATTTT
CASREDWPRHQPQHF
>TRBD1|TRBV5-8|TRBJ2-7|once
TGTGCCAGCAGCTTGCCACCAGGGGGCTACTCCTACGAGCAGTACTTC
CASSLPPGGYSYEQYF
>TRBD2|TRBV4-2|TRBJ2-7|.
TGTGCCAGCAGCCCGTTACTAGCGGGAGCACTTGAGCAGTACTTC
CASSPLLAGALEQYF
>.|TRBV9|TRBJ1-3|.
TGTGCCAGCAGCCCGCGTCTGGGGGGCTCTGGAAACACCATATATTTT
CASSPRLGGSGNTIYF
>.|TRBV5-5|TRBJ1-6|.
TGTGCCAGCAGCTTGCCCACAGGGTCGGGCCCTTATTCACCCCTCCACTTT
CASSLPTGSGPYSPLHF
>.|TRBV5-5|TRBJ1-3|.
TGTGCCAGCAGCTTCGGTCCATCCTCTGGAAACACCATATATTTT
CASSFGPSSGNTIYF
>.|TRBV9|TRBJ1-1|.
TGTGCCAGCAGCCCATACAGTCTCATGAACACTGAAGCTTTCTTT
CASSPYSLMNTEAFF
>TRBD1|TRBV4-1|TRBJ1-1|.
TGCGCCAGCAGCCTTGGGACAGGGGTCACTGAAGCTTTCTTT
CASSLGTGVTEAFF
>.|TRBV4-1|TRBJ1-5|.
TGCGCCAGCAGCCAATCGCATGGGGGGGACCAGCCCCAGCATTTT
CASSQSHGGDQPQHF
>.|TRBV6-4|TRBJ2-3|.
TGTGCCAGCAGTGTGAGCGCCAGTTCTAGCACAGATACGCAGTATTTT
CASSVSASSSTDTQYF
>.|TRBV19|TRBJ2-7|few
TGTGCCAGTAGTGGCCGGGACAACTCCTACGAGCAGTACTTC
CASSGRDNSYEQYF
>TRBD1|TRBV19|TRBJ2-1|.
TGTGCCAGTAGTCTGGACAGGGACTTCTACAATGAGCAGTTCTTC
CASSLDRDFYNEQFF
>.|TRBV6-5|TRBJ2-1|large
TGTGCCAGCACCTCCTACTACAATGAGCAGTTCTTC
CASTSYYNEQFF
>.|TRBV27|TRBJ1-1|.
TGTGCCAGCGGCCTAGGACAGATTGAAGCTTTCTTT
CASGLGQIEAFF
>TRBD2|TRBV11-2|TRBJ2-5|.
TGTGCCAGCAGCTTAGTATATAGGACTAGCGGGCAAGAGACCCAGTACTTC
CASSLVYRTSGQETQYF
>.|TRBV2|TRBJ2-3|.
TGTGCCAGCAGTGAAGGGAGAGCTAGCACAGATACGCAGTATTTT
CASSEGRASTDTQYF
>.|TRBV7-2|TRBJ1-1|.
TGTGCCAGCAGCAAGAGAGGGAAGGTGAACACTGAAGCTTTCTTT
CASSKRGKVNTEAFF
>.|TRBV19|TRBJ2-1|.
TGTGCCAGTACCCTCACCGCGACAGGCTACAATGAGCAGTTCTTC
CASTLTATGYNEQFF
>.|TRBV7-9|TRBJ2-5|.
TGTGCCACCACCCTGGAGCAAGAGACCCAGTACTTC
CATTLEQETQYF
>TRBD1|TRBV4-1|TRBJ1-2|.
TGCGCCAGCAGCCAAGATAACAGGGGCTATGGCTACACCTTC
CASSQDNRGYGYTF
>.|TRBV7-9|TRBJ2-1|.
TGTGCCAGCAGCTTAGAGGCGGGACAGAGTAATGAGCAGTTCTTC
CASSLEAGQSNEQFF
>TRBD2|TRBV6-1|TRBJ2-2|.
TGTGCCAGCATTGCGGGAGAGCTCACCGGGGAGCTGTTTTTT
CASIAGELTGELFF
>.|TRBV29-1|TRBJ1-1|.
TGCAGCGTTCTACAGGGGAACACTGAAGCTTTCTTT
CSVLQGNTEAFF
>TRBD2|TRBV7-6|TRBJ2-7|once
TGTGCCAGCAGCTCCGATAGCGGGAGCTCCTACGAGCAGTACTTC
CASSSDSGSSYEQYF
>.|TRBV4-2|TRBJ2-4|.
TGTGCCAGCAGCCAAGGGGTCGGGAACATTCAGTACTTC
CASSQGVGNIQYF
>TRBD1|TRBV10-2|TRBJ2-7|.
TGCGCCAGCAGTGACCGGGACAGGGACTACGAGCAGTACTTC
CASSDRDRDYEQYF